A few counts support the clone carrying this TCR beta chain. The data belong to a study of blood T cell repertoires in COVID-19. Generated by immunoSEQ multiplex PCR, the TCRdb table keeps only in-frame clones and is missing some. The sample includes more than 150,000 clones, around 80% seen only once; the top ten take over 10%. The germline V gene has CDR1 SGHRS and CDR2 YFSETQ. Trimming stripped 2 bases from V and 8 bases from J, with 10 bases between. The CDR3 has 12 amino acids. This receptor was taken from a woman aged 60-75 years who had recovered from COVID-19. Sequenced: PBMCs or T cells enriched from blood (not recorded which). The V call is TRBV5-1, the J call TRBJ1-1; no clear D gene. The CDR3 DNA reads as TGCGCCAGCAGCTTTGCGGGGATGGAAGCTTTCTTT. It translates to CASSFAGMEAFF.